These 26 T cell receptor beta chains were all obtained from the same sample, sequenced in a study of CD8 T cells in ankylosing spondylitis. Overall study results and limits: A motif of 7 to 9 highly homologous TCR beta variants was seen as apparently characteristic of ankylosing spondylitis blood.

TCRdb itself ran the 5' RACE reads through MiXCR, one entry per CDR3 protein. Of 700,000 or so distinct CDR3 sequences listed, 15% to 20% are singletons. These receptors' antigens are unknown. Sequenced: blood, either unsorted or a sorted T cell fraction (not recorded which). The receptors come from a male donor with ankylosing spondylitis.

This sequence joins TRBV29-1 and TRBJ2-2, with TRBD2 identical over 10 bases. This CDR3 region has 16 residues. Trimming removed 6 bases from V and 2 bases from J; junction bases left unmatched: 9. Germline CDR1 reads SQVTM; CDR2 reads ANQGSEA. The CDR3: CSVAGLADGNTGELFF. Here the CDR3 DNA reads TGCAGCGTAGCCGGACTAGCGGATGGTAACACCGGGGAGCTGTTTTTT.

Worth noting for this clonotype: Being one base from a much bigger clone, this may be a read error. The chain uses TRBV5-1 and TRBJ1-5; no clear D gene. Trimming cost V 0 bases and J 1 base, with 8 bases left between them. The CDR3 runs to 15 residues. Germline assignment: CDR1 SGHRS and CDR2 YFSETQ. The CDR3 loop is CASSLEGISNQPQHF. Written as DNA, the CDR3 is TGCGCCAGCAGCTTGGAAGGGATAAGCAATCAGCCCCAGCATTTT. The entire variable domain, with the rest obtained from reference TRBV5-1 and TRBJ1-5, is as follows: KAGVTQTPRYLIKTRGQQVTLSCSPISGHRSVSWYQQTPGQGLQFLFEYFSETQRNKGNFPGRFSGRQFSNSRSEMNVSTLELGDSALYLCASSLEGISNQPQHFGDGTRLSIL.

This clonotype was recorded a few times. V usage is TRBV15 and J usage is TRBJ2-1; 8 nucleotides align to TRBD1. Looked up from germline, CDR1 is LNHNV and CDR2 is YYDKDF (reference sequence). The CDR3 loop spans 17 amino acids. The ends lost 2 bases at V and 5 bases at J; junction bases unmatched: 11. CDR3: CATSRRTGRPPNNEQFF. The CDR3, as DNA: TGTGCCACCAGCAGAAGGACAGGGCGTCCCCCCAACAATGAGCAGTTCTTC.

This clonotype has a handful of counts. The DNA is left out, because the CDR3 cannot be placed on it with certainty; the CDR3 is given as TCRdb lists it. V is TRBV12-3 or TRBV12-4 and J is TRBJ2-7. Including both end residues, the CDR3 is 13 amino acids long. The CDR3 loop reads CASSVAVYYEQYF.

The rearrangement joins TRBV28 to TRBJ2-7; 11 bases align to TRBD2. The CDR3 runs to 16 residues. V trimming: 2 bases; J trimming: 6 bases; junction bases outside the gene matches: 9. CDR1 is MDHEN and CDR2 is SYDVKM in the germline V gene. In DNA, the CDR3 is TGTGCCAGCAGTTTAGGGCTAGCGGGAGGAAGAGGCGAGCAGTACTTC. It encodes CASSLGLAGGRGEQYF.

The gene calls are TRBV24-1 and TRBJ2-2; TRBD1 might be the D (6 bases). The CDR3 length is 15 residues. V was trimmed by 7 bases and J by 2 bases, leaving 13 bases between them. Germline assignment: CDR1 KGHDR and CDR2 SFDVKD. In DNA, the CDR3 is TGTGCCACCAGCGTCGGACAGAGAAACACCGGGGAGCTGTTTTTT. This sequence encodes CATSVGQRNTGELFF.

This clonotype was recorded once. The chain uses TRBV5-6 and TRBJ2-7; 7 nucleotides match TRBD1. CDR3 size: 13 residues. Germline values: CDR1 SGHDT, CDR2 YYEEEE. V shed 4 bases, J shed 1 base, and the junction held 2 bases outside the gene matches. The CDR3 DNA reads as TGTGCCAGCAGCGGACAGGTATCCTACGAGCAGTACTTC. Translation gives CASSGQVSYEQYF.

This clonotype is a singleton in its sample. The CDR3 coding sequence is TGTGCCAGCAGCTTAGAATTACAGGACAATGAGCAGTTCTTC. It specifies CASSLELQDNEQFF. The chain links TRBV11-3 to TRBJ2-1; tentatively, D is TRBD1 (5 bases). CDR1 and CDR2 (germline): SGHNT, YENEEA. CDR3 length equals 14 residues. Trimming pared 0 bases from V and 5 bases from J, leaving 8 bases between.

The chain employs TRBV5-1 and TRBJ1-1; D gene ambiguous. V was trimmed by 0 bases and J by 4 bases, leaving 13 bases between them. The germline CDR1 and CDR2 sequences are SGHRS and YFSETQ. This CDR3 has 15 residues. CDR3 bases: TGCGCCAGCAGCTTGGTGTCAGGAGGCAGCACTGAAGCTTTCTTT. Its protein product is CASSLVSGGSTEAFF.

CDR3: CASSEGLADTDTQYF. The CDR3, as DNA: TGTGCCAGCAGTGAGGGACTAGCGGACACAGATACGCAGTATTTT. The V call is TRBV6-4, the J call TRBJ2-3; 11 bases line up with TRBD2. V was clipped by 3 bases and J by 2 bases; unmatched bases: 1. This CDR3 has 15 amino acids. Germline-derived CDR1 and CDR2 are MRHNA and SNTAGT.

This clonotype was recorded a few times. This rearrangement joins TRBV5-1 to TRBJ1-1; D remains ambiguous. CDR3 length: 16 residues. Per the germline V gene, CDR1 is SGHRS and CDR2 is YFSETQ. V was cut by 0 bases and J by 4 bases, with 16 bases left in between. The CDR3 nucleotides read TGCGCCAGCAGCTTGGCCTCTTCTTGGCCCGGCACTGAAGCTTTCTTT. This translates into CASSLASSWPGTEAFF.

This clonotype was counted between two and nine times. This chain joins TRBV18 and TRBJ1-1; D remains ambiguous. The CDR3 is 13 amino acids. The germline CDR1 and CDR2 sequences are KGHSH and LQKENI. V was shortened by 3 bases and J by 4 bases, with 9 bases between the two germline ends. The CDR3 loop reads CASSPTESTEAFF. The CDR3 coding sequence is TGTGCCAGCTCACCGACGGAGTCCACTGAAGCTTTCTTT. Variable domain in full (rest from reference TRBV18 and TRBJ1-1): NAGVMQNPRHLVRRRGQEARLRCSPMKGHSHVYWYRQLPEEGLKFMVYLQKENIIDESGMPKERFSAEFPKEGPSILRIQQVVRGDSAAYFCASSPTESTEAFFGQGTRLTVV.

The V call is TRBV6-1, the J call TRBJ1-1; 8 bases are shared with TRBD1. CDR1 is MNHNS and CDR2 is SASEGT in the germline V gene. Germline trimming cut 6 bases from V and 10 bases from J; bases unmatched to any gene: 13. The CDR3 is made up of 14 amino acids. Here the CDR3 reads CASRDDRGRGRAFF. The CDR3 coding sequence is TGTGCCAGCAGGGACGACAGGGGCAGAGGACGAGCTTTCTTT.

As DNA, the CDR3 is TGTGCCAGCAGCCCTGGGACAGGTGACTCTGGAAACACCATATATTTT. It translates to CASSPGTGDSGNTIYF. The chain carries TRBV5-5 and TRBJ1-3; the match to TRBD1 covers 8 bases. This CDR3 spans 16 amino acids. V was clipped by 4 bases and J by 0 bases; unmatched bases: 6. The germline V gene encodes CDR1 SGHKS and CDR2 YYEKEE (reference sequence). Using reference TRBV5-5 and TRBJ1-3 for the parts outside the CDR3, the full variable domain is DAGVTQSPTHLIKTRGQQVTLRCSPISGHKSVSWYQQVLGQGPQFIFQYYEKEERGRGNFPDRFSARQFPNYSSELNVNALLLGDSALYLCASSPGTGDSGNTIYFGEGSWLTVV.

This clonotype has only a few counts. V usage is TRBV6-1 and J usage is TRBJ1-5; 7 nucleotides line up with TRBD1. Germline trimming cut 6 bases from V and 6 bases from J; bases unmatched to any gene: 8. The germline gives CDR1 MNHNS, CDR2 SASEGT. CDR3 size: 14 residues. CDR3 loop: CASRPQGTAQPQHF. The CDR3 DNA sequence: TGTGCCAGCAGACCACAGGGGACCGCTCAGCCCCAGCATTTT.

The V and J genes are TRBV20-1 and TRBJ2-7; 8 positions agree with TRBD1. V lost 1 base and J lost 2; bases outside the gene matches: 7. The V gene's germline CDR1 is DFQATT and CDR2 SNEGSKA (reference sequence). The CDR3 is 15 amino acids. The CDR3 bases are TGCAGTGCTAGAGGGGACAGGACCCAAGCCTACGAGCAGTACTTC. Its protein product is CSARGDRTQAYEQYF.

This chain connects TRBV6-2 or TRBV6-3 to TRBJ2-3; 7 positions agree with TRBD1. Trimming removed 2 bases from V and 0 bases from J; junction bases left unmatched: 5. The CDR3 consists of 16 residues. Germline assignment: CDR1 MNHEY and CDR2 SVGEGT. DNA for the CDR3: TGTGCCAGCAGTTACGGCAGGGGGAGTAGCACAGATACGCAGTATTTT. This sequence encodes CASSYGRGSSTDTQYF.

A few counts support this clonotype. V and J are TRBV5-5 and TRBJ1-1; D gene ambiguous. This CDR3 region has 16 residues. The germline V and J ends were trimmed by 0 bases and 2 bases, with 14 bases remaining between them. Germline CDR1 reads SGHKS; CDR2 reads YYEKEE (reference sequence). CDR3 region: CASSLEDTGRNTEAFF. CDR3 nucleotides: TGTGCCAGCAGCTTGGAAGACACCGGGAGAAACACTGAAGCTTTCTTT.

The chain's CDR3 is CASSPFEGASTEAFF. The CDR3 nucleotides are TGCGCCAGCAGCCCCTTTGAGGGGGCGAGCACTGAAGCTTTCTTT. The chain couples TRBV4-1 to TRBJ1-1; 7 bases fit TRBD1. Germline lookup yields CDR1 MGHRA and CDR2 YSYEKL. V lost 4 bases to trimming and J lost 4 bases; unmatched junction nucleotides: 9. The CDR3 sequence is 15 residues long.

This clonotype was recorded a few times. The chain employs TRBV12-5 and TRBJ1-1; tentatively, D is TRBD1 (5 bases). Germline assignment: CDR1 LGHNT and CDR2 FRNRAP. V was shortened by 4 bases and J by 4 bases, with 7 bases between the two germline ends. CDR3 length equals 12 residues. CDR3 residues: CASGWGLTEAFF. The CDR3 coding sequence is TGTGCTAGTGGTTGGGGACTCACTGAAGCTTTCTTT.

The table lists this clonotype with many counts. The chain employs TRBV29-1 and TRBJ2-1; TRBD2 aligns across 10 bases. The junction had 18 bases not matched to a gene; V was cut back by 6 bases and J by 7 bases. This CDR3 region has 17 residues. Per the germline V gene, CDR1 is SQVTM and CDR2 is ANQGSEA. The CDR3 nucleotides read TGCAGCGTCAGGACTAGCGGAAGATTAAGAGTCGGGAATGAGCAGTTCTTC. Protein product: CSVRTSGRLRVGNEQFF.

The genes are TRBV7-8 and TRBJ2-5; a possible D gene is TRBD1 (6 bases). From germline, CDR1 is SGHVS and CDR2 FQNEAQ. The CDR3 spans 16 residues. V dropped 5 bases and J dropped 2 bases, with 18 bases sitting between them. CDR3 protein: CASSPGWGREQETQYF. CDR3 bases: TGTGCCAGCAGCCCCGGTTGGGGGCGAGAACAAGAGACCCAGTACTTC.

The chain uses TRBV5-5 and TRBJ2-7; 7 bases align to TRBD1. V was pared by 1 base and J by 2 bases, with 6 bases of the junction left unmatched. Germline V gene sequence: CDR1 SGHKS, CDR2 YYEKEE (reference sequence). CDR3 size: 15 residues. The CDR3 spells CASSLTTGPPYEQYF. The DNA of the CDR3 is TGTGCCAGCAGCTTGACGACAGGGCCCCCCTACGAGCAGTACTTC.

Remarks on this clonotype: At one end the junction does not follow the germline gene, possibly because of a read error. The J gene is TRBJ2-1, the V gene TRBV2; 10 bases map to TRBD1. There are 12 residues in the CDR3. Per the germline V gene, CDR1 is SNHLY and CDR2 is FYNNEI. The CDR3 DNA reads TGTGCCAGCAGGGACAACGGGGGGACAGGGGTCTTC. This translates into CASRDNGGTGVF.

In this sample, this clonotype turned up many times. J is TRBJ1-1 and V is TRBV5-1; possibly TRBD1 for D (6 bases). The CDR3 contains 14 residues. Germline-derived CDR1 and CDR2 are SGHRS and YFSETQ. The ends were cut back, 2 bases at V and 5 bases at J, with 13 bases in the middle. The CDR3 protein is CASSFVGAGTEAFF. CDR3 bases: TGCGCCAGCAGCTTCGTGGGGGCTGGGACTGAAGCTTTCTTT.

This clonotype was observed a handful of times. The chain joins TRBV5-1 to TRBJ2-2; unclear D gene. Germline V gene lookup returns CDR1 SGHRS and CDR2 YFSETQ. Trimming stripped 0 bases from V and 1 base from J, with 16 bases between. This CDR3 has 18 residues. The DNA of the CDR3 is TGCGCCAGCAGCTTGGTAGTCGCCCAGCTACTGAACACCGGGGAGCTGTTTTTT. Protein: CASSLVVAQLLNTGELFF.